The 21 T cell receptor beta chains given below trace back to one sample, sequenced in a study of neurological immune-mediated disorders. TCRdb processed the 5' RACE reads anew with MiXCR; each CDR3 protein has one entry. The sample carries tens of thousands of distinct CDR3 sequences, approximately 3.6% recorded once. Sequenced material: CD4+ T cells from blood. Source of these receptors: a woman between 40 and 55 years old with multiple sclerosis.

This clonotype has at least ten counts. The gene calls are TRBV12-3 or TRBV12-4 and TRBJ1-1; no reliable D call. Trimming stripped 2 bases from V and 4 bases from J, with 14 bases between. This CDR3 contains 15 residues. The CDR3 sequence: CASSLRNVVITEAFF. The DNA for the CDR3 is TGTGCCAGCAGTTTAAGAAACGTGGTGATCACTGAAGCTTTCTTT.

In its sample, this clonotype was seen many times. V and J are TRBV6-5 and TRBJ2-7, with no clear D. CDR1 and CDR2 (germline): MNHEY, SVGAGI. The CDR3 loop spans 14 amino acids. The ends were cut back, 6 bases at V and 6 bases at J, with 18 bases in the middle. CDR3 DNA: TGTGCCAGCAGCCGCCCGGCCAGATTGTCCGAGCAGTACTTC. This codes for CASSRPARLSEQYF.

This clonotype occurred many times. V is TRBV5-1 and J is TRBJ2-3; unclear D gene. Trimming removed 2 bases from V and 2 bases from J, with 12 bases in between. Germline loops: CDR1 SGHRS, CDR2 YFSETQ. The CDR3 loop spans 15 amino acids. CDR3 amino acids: CASSFEFGDTDTQYF. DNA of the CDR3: TGCGCCAGCAGCTTTGAGTTCGGCGACACAGATACGCAGTATTTT.

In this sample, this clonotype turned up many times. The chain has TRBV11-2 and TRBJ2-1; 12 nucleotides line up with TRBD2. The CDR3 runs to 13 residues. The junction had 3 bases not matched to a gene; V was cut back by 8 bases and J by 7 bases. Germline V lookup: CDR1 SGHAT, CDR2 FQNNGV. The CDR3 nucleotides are TGTGCCAGCGGACTAGCGGGGACAAATGAGCAGTTCTTC. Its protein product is CASGLAGTNEQFF.

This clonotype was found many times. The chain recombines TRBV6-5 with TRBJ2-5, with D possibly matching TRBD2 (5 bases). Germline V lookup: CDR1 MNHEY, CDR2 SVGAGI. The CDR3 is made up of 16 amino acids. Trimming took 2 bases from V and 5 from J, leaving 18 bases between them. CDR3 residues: CASSYRRPGLGETQYF. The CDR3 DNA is TGTGCCAGCAGTTACCGCCGTCCGGGGTTAGGGGAGACCCAGTACTTC.

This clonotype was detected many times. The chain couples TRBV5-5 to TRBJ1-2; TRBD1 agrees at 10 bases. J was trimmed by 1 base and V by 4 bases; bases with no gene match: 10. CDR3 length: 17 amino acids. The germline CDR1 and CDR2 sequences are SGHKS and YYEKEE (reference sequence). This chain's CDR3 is CASSRRTGGGINYGYTF. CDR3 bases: TGTGCCAGCAGCCGCCGGACAGGGGGGGGAATTAACTATGGCTACACCTTC. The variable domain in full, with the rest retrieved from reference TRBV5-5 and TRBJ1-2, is DAGVTQSPTHLIKTRGQQVTLRCSPISGHKSVSWYQQVLGQGPQFIFQYYEKEERGRGNFPDRFSARQFPNYSSELNVNALLLGDSALYLCASSRRTGGGINYGYTFGSGTRLTVV.

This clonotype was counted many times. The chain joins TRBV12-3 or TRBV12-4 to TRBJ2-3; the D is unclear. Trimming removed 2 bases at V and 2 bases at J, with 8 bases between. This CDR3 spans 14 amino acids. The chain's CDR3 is CASSLLLFTDTQYF. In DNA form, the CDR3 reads TGTGCCAGCAGTTTACTCCTATTCACAGATACGCAGTATTTT.

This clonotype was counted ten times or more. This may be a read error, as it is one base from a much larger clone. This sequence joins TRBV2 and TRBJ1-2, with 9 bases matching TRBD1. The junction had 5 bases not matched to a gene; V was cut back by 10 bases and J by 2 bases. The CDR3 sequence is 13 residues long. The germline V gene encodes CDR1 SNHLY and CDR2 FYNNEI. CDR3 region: CANTGQGNYGYTF. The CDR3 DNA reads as TGTGCCAACACCGGACAGGGGAACTATGGCTACACCTTC.

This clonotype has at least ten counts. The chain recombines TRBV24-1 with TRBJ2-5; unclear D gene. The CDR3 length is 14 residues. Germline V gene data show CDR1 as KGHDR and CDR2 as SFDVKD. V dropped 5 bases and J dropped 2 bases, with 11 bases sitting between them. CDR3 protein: CATSAPHSQETQYF. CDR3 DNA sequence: TGTGCCACCAGTGCCCCGCACAGTCAAGAGACCCAGTACTTC.

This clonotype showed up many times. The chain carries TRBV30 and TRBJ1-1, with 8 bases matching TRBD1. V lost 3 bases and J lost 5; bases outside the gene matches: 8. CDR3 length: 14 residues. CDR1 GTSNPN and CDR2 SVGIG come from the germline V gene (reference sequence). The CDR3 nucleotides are TGTGCCTGGAGGAAATCCGGGACAGGTACTGAAGCTTTCTTT. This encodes CAWRKSGTGTEAFF.

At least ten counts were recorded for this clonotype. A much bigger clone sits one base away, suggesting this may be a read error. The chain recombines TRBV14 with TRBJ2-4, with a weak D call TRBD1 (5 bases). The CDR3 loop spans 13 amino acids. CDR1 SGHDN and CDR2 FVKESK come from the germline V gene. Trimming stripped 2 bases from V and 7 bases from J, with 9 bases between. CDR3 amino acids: CASSQKGSNIQYF. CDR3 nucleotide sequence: TGTGCCAGCAGCCAAAAGGGGTCTAACATTCAGTACTTC.

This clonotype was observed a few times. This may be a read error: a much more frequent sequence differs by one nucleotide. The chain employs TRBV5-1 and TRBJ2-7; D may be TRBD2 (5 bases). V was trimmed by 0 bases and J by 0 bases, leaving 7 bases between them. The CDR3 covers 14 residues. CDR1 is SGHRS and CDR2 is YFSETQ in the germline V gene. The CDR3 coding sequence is TGCGCCAGCAGCTTGGAAGGGAGCTCCTACGAGCAGTACTTC. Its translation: CASSLEGSSYEQYF.

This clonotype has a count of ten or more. CDR3 in amino acids: CASSWGGTEAFF. Here the CDR3 DNA reads TGCGCCAGCAGCTGGGGCGGGACTGAAGCTTTCTTT. The V call is TRBV5-1, the J call TRBJ1-1, with D perhaps TRBD1 (5 bases). This CDR3 contains 12 residues. Trimming cost V 3 bases and J 5 bases, with 8 bases left between them. In germline, CDR1 is SGHRS, CDR2 YFSETQ.

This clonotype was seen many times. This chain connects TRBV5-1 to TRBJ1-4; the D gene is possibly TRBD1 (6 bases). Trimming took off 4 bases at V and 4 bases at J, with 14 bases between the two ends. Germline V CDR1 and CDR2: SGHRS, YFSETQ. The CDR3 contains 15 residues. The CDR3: CASSSSGGNNEKLFF. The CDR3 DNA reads TGCGCCAGCAGCAGCTCCGGGGGCAATAATGAAAAACTGTTTTTT.

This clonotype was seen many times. CDR3 amino acids: CASSITPGSYGYTF. The CDR3 DNA reads TGTGCCAGTAGTATTACGCCAGGATCCTATGGCTACACCTTC. V gene TRBV19 combines with J gene TRBJ1-2; D not certain. The length of the CDR3 is 14 residues. Looked up from germline, CDR1 is LNHDA and CDR2 is SQIVND (reference sequence). Trimming pared 3 bases from V and 4 bases from J, leaving 12 bases between.

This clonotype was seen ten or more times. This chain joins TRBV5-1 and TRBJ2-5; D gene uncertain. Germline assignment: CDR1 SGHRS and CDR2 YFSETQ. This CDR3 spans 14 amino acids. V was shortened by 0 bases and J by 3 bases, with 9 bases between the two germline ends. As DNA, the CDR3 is TGCGCCAGCAGCTTGGAGGCAGCTGAAGAGACCCAGTACTTC. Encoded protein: CASSLEAAEETQYF.

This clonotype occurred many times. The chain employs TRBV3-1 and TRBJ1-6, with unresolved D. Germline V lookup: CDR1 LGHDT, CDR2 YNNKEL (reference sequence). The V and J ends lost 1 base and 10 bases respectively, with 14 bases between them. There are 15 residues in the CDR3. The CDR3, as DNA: TGTGCCAGCAGCCAAGCGTCCGGGCCCAACTCACCCCTCCACTTT. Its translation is CASSQASGPNSPLHF.

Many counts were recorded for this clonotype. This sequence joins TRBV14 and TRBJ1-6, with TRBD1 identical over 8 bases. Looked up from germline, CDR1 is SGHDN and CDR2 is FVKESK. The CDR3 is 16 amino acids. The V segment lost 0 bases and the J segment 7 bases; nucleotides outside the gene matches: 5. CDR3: CASSQDDRGWNSPLHF. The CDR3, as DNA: TGTGCCAGCAGCCAAGATGACAGGGGCTGGAATTCACCCCTCCACTTT.

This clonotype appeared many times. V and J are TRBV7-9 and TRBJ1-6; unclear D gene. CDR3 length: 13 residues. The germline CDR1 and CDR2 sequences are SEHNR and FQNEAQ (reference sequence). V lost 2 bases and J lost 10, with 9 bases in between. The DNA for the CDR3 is TGTGCCAGCAGCTTACAGATGGGATCACCCCTCCACTTT. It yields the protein CASSLQMGSPLHF.

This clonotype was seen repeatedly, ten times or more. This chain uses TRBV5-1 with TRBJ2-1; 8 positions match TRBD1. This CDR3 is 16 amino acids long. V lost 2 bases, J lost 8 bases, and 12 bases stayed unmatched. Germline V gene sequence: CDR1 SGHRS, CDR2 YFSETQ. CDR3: CASSLQPRGQGDEQFF. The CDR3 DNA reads TGCGCCAGCAGCTTACAACCCAGGGGGCAGGGGGATGAGCAGTTCTTC. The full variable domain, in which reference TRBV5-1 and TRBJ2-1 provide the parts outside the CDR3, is KAGVTQTPRYLIKTRGQQVTLSCSPISGHRSVSWYQQTPGQGLQFLFEYFSETQRNKGNFPGRFSGRQFSNSRSEMNVSTLELGDSALYLCASSLQPRGQGDEQFFGPGTRLTVL.

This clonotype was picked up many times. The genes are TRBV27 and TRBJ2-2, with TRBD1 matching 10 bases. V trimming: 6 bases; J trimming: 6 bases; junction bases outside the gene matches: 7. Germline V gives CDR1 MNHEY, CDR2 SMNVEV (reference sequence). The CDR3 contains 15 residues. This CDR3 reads CASRLSGTGAGELFF. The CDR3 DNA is TGTGCCAGCAGGCTCTCCGGGACAGGGGCCGGGGAGCTGTTTTTT.